This T cell receptor (beta chain) derives from a study of shared clonotypes between healthy human individuals. Germline V lookup: CDR1 MDHEN, CDR2 SYDVKM. The CDR3 length is 14 residues. The V segment lost 6 bases and the J segment 6 bases; nucleotides outside the gene matches: 7. Clones were read by immunoSEQ multiplex PCR, and TCRdb kept only the in-frame ones, dropping some. The table has roughly 2,500,000 clones, approximately 93% seen once. This receptor was taken from a man aged 18-30 years in good health. Some clones in this sample may be carry-over from other donors' samples. Sequencing input: naive CD4+ T cells from PBMCs. This sample's subset: CD45RA+ positively selected. The chain has TRBV28 and TRBJ2-2; 7 bases map to TRBD1. CDR3 bases: TGTGCCAGCAGATCGACAGGGCGGGCCGGGGAGCTGTTTTTT. Translation: CASRSTGRAGELFF.